Reported below is one TCR beta chain. Repertoires were generated with immunoSEQ multiplex PCR, while TCRdb's copy carries only in-frame clones and drops some. Among about 120,000 clones listed, about 74% were seen once. These data are taken from a study of blood T cell repertoires in COVID-19. Sequencing input: peripheral blood. The TCR comes from a human donor in a cohort sampled during active COVID-19.

Here the CDR3 reads CASSLGQGEAFF. DNA of the CDR3: TGTGCCAGCAGCTTGGGGCAGGGTGAAGCTTTCTTT. The V call is TRBV11-3, the J call TRBJ1-1, with D maybe TRBD1 (5 bases). Germline V gene data show CDR1 as SGHNT and CDR2 as YENEEA. This CDR3 has 12 amino acids. The V end was cut by 3 bases, the J end by 7 bases, with 9 bases between.